This entry concerns a single TCR beta chain. Each cell subset's genomic DNA was divided evenly among several immunoSEQ plates. Only in-frame clones appear in the TCRdb table, and some are missing; sequencing was by immunoSEQ multiplex PCR. The sample comprises about 2.4 million clones, 80% to 95% of which are singletons, and about 0.34% rests with the top ten. The data derive from a study of shared clonotypes between healthy human individuals. CDR1 is SNHLY, CDR2 FYNNEI, per germline. Unmatched junction bases numbered 7, after V lost 7 bases and J lost 5 bases. The CDR3 runs 13 residues. Material for sequencing was naive CD4+ T cells from PBMCs. Subset: CD45RA+ positively selected. The receptor was isolated from a man aged 18 to 29 in good health. Some clones in this sample may be carry-over from other donors' samples. The J gene is TRBJ2-5, the V gene TRBV2; 7 bases line up with TRBD1. CDR3 in DNA: TGTGCCAGCAACGAACAGGGGCGGGAGACCCAGTACTTC. It codes for CASNEQGRETQYF.